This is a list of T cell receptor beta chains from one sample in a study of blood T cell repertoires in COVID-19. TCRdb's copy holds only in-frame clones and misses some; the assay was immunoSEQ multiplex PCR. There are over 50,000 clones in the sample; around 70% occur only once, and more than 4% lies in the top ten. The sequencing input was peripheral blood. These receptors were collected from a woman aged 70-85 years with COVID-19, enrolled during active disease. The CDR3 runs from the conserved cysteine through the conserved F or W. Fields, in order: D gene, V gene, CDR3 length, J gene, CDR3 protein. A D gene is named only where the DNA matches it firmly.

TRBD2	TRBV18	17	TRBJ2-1	CASSPAPAGTGGTEQFF
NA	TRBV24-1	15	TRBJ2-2	CATRGGSGFTGELFF
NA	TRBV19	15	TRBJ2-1	CASSMYRTTSNEQFF
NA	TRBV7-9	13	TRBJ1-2	CASSHWGDYGYTF
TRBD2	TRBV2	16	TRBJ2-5	CASSPLLAGAGETQYF
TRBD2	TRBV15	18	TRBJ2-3	CATSTGGAGGLYTDTQYF
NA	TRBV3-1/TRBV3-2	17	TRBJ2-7	CASSQAFGTLTTYEQYF
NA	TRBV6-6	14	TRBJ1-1	CASSYGVGGTEAFF
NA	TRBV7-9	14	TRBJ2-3	CASSLQGSGDTQYF
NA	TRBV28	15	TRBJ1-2	CASRKRQDPNYGYTF
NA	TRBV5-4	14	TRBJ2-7	CASSLRDSSYEQYF
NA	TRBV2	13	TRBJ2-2	CASSESAGGELFF
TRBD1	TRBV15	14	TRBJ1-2	CATSTRRGPNGYTF
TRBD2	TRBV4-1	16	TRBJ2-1	CASSEPGLAGINEQFF
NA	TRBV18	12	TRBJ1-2	CASSPDTYGYTF
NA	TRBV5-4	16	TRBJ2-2	CASSQGAGAYTGELFF
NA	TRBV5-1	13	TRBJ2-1	CASSLQTRREQFF
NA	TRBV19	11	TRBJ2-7	CASSDRYYVTF
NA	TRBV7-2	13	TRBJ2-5	CASSLSDRETQYF
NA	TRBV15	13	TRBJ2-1	CATSRDLGGEQFF
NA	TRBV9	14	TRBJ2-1	CASREVADYNEQFF
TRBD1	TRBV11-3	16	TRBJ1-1	CASSYRSTGMNTEAFF
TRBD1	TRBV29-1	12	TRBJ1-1	CSGRQGNTEAFF
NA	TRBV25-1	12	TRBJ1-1	CASSEGRSRAFF
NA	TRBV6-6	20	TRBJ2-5	CASTRRTGRASAAPQETQYF
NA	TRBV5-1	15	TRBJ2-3	CASSLEGHPTDTQYF
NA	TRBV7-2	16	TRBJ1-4	CTSSLASGATNEKLFF
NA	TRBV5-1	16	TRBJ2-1	CASSSGGGSSYNEQFF
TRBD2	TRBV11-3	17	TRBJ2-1	CASSIEGFAGGTDEQFF
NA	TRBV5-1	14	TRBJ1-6	CASSLDPANSPLHF
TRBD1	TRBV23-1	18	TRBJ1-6	CASDPGTEALYYNSPLHF
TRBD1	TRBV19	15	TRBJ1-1	CASTAKGRGHTEAFF
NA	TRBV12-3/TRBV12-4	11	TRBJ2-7	CASSFAYEQYF
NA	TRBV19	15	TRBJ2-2	CASSIVVRTTGELFF
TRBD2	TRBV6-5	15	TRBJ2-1	CASSYSSGRRGEQFF
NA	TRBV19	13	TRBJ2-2	CASTLKGAGELFF
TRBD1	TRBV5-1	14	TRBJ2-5	CASSSGQLQETQYF